This T cell receptor beta chain stems from a study of cytomegalovirus exposure and HLA in healthy donors. Germline V gene lookup returns CDR1 SGHTA and CDR2 FQGNSA. V shed 3 bases, J shed 6 bases, and the junction held 3 bases outside the gene matches. The length of the CDR3 is 13 residues. Use of 60 Vbeta and 13 Jbeta primers characterized the PCR. Produced via immunoSEQ multiplex PCR; TCRdb's table is partial and in-frame only. The profile shows about 160,000 clones, under 75% of them singletons. In this sample, this clone turned up a few times. The sample taken for sequencing was PBMCs. The chain links TRBV7-2 to TRBJ1-2; 8 nucleotides match TRBD1. The TCR was taken from a woman aged 55-69 years in good health and CMV-seropositive. The CDR3 is CASSFTGGNGYTF. CDR3 in DNA: TGTGCCAGCAGCTTTACAGGGGGTAATGGCTACACCTTC.